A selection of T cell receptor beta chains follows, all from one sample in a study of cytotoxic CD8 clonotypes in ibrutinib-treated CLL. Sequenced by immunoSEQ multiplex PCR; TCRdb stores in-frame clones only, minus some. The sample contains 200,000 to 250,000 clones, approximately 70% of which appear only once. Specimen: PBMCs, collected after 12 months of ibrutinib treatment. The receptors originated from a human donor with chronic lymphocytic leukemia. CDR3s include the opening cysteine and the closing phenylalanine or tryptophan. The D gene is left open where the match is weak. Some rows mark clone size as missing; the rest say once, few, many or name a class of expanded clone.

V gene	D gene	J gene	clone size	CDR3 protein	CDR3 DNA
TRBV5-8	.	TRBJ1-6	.	CASSLLAGAIQYNSPLHF	TGTGCCAGCAGCTTGTTGGCAGGGGCCATTCAATATAATTCACCCCTCCACTTT
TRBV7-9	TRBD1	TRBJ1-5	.	CASSFGTVTNQPQHF	TGTGCCAGCAGCTTTGGGACAGTAACCAATCAGCCCCAGCATTTT
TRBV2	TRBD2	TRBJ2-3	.	CASSSGDFTDTQYF	TGTGCCAGCAGTAGCGGGGACTTTACAGATACGCAGTATTTT
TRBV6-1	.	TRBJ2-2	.	CASSPIPGAGGELFF	TGTGCCAGCAGCCCAATCCCCGGGGCCGGCGGGGAGCTGTTTTTT
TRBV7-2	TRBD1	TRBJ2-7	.	CASSYRGYEQYF	TGTGCCAGCAGCTACAGGGGATACGAGCAGTACTTC
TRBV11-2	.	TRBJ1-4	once	CASKWGLEEKLFF	TGTGCCAGCAAGTGGGGATTAGAAGAAAAACTGTTTTTT
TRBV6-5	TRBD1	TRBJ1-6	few	CASSPRDRVSPLHF	TGTGCCAGCAGCCCCCGGGACAGGGTTTCACCCCTCCACTTT
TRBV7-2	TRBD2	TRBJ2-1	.	CASSFISGSEEQFF	TGTGCCAGCAGCTTTATTAGCGGGAGCGAGGAGCAGTTCTTC
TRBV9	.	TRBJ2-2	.	CASSTGKNMNTGELFF	TGTGCCAGCAGTACGGGAAAGAATATGAACACCGGGGAGCTGTTTTTT
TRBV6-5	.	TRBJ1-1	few	CATGRDTEAFF	TGTGCCACGGGGAGGGACACTGAAGCTTTCTTT
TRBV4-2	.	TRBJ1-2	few	CASSRLMEDGYTF	TGTGCCAGCAGCCGCCTAATGGAAGATGGCTACACCTTC
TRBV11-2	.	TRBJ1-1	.	CASSSGAWGLNTEAFF	TGTGCCAGCAGCTCCGGGGCCTGGGGCCTGAACACTGAAGCTTTCTTT
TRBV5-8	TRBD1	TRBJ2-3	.	CASSLTGVVDTQYF	TGTGCCAGCAGCTTGACAGGGGTGGTAGATACGCAGTATTTT
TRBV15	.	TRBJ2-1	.	CATSGGISYNEQFF	TGTGCCACCAGTGGCGGGATATCCTACAATGAGCAGTTCTTC
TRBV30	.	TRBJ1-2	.	CAWSEMGVSYGYTF	TGTGCCTGGAGTGAAATGGGAGTGTCCTATGGCTACACCTTC
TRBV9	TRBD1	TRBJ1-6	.	CASSITGDNSPLHF	TGTGCCAGCAGTATTACAGGGGATAATTCACCCCTCCACTTT
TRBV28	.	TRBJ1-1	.	CASSLGTTGNTEAFF	TGTGCCAGCAGTTTGGGGACAACTGGGAACACTGAAGCTTTCTTT
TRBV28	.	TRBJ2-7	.	CASSLPQGLGQYF	TGTGCCAGCAGTTTGCCCCAGGGTTTAGGGCAGTACTTC
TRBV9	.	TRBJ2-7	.	CASSSPGGNEQYF	TGTGCCAGCAGTTCCCCAGGCGGAAACGAGCAGTACTTC
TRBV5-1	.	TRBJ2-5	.	CASSTFTFGGNQETQYF	TGCGCCAGCAGCACTTTCACCTTCGGGGGCAACCAAGAGACCCAGTACTTC
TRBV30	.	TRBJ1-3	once	CAWSSLWTDSSGNTIYF	TGTGCCTGGAGTTCCCTTTGGACGGATTCCTCTGGAAACACCATATATTTT
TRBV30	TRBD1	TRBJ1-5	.	CAWRGGHQNSNQPQHF	TGTGCCTGGCGAGGGGGCCATCAAAATAGCAATCAGCCCCAGCATTTT
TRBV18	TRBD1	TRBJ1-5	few	CASSPQGASGNQPQHF	TGTGCCAGCTCACCACAGGGGGCGAGTGGCAATCAGCCCCAGCATTTT
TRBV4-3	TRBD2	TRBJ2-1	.	CASSHSGDSYNEQFF	TGCGCCAGCAGCCACAGCGGGGACTCCTACAATGAGCAGTTCTTC
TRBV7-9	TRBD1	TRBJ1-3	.	CASSSTGAENTIYF	TGTGCCAGCAGCTCGACAGGGGCCGAAAACACCATATATTTT
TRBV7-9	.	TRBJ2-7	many	CASSRDTLDYEQYF	TGTGCCAGCAGCCGAGACACATTAGACTACGAGCAGTACTTC